The T cell receptor beta chain described here comes from a study of cytomegalovirus exposure and HLA in healthy donors. Study-level points and caveats: Researchers catalogued about 160 TCR beta chains as cytomegalovirus-associated. The Asian-associated ancestry cluster reportedly had fewer N-insertions than the approximately 630-donor mean in a later analysis.

Concerning this clone itself: As yet, its antigen is unknown.

A multiplex PCR was run with 60 Vbeta primers and 13 Jbeta primers. Assay used: immunoSEQ multiplex PCR; TCRdb lists only in-frame clones, some missing. The table includes some 150,000 clones, more than 70% detected once. In germline, CDR1 is SEHNR, CDR2 FQNEAQ (reference sequence). Germline trimming cut 5 bases from V and 0 bases from J; bases unmatched to any gene: 12. CDR3 size: 18 residues. This TCR came from a woman in her thirties or forties in good health and CMV-seronegative. Material for sequencing was PBMCs. The chain is built from TRBV7-9 and TRBJ1-4; 7 bases fit TRBD1. DNA of the CDR3: TGTGCCAGCAGCCATTTCCCAGGACAGGTAGCAACTAATGAAAAACTGTTTTTT. It is translated as CASSHFPGQVATNEKLFF.